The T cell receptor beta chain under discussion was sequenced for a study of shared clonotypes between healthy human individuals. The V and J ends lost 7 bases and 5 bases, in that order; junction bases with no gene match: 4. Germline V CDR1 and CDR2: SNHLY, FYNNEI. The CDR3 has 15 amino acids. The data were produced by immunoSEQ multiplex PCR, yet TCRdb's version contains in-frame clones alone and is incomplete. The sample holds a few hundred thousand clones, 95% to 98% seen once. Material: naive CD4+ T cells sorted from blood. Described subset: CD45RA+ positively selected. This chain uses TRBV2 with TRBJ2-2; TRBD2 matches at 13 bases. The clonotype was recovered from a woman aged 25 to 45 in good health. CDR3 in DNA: TGTGCCAGCAACGAGGGACTAGCGGGGACCGGGGAGCTGTTTTTT. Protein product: CASNEGLAGTGELFF.